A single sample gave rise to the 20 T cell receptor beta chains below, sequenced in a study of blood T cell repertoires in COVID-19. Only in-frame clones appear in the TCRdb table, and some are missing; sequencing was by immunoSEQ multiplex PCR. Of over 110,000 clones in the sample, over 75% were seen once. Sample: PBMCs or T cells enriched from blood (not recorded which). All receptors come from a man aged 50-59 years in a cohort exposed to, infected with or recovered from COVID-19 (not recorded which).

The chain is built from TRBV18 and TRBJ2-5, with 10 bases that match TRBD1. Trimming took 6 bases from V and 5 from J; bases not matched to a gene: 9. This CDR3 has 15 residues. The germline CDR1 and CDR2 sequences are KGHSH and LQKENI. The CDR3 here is CASSRTGGDAETQYF. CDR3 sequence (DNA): TGTGCCAGCTCGCGGACAGGGGGAGATGCCGAGACCCAGTACTTC.

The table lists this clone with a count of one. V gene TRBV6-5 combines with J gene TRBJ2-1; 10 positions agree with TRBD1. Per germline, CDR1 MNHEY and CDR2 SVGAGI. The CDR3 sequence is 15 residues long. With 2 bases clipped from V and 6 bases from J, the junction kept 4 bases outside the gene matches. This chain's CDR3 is CASSYGTGAINEQFF. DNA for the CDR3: TGTGCCAGCAGTTACGGGACAGGGGCAATCAATGAGCAGTTCTTC.

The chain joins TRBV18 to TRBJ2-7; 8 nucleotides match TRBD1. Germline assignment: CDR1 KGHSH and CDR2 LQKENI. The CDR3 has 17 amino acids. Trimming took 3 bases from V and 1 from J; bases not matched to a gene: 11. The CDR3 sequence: CASSPLQGVIKSYEQYF. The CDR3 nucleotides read TGTGCCAGCTCACCTCTACAGGGGGTCATCAAATCCTACGAGCAGTACTTC.

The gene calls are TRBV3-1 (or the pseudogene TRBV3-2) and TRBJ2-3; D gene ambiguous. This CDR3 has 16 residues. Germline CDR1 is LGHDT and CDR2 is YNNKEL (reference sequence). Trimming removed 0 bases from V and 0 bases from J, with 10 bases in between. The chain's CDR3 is CASSQDLAASTDTQYF. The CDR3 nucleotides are TGTGCCAGCAGCCAAGATCTCGCGGCCAGCACAGATACGCAGTATTTT.

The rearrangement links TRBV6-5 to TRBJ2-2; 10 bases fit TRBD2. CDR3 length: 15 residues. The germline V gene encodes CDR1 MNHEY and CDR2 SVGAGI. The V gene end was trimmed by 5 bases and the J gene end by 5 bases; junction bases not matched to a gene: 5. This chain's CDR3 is CASSPSGGATGELFF. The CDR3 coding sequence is TGTGCCAGCAGTCCGAGCGGGGGGGCGACCGGGGAGCTGTTTTTT.

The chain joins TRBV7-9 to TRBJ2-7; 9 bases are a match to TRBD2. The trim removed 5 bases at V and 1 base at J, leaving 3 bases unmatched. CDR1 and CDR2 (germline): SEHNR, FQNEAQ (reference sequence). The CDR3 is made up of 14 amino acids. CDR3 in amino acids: CASSRTSDSYEQYF. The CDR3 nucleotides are TGTGCCAGCAGCCGGACTAGCGATTCCTACGAGCAGTACTTC.

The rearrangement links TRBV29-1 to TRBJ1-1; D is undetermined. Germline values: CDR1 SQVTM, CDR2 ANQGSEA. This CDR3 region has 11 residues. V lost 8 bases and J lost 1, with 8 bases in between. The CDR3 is CSLTENTEAFF. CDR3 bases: TGCAGCCTCACAGAGAACACTGAAGCTTTCTTT.

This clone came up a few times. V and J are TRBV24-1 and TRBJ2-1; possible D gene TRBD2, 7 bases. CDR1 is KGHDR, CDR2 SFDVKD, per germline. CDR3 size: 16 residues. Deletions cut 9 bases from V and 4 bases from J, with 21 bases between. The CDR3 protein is CATGGGRGRSYNEQFF. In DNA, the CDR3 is TGTGCCACCGGGGGGGGCCGGGGGCGGTCATACAATGAGCAGTTCTTC.

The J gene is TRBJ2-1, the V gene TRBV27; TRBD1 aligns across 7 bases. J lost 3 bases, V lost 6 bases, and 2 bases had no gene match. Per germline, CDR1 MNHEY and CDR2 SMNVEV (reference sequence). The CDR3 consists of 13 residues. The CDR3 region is CASSRGSYNEQFF. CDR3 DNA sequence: TGTGCCAGCAGCAGGGGGAGCTACAATGAGCAGTTCTTC.

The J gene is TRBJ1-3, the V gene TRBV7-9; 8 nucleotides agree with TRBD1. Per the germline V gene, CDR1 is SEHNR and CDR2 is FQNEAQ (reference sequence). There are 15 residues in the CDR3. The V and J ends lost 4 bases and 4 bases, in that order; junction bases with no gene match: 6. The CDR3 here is CASSSGQGSGNTIYF. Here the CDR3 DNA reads TGTGCCAGCAGCTCAGGACAGGGTTCCGGAAACACCATATATTTT.

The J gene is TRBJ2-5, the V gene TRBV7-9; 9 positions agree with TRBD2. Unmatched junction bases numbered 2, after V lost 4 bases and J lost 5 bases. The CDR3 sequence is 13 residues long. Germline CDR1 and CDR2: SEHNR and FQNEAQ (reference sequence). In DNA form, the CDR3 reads TGTGCCAGCAGCTCTGGACTAGCGGAGACCCAGTACTTC. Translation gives CASSSGLAETQYF.

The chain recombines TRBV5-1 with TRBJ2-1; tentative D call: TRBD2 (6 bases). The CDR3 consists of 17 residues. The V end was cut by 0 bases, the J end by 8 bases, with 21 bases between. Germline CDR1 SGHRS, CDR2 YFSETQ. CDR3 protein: CASSLEGGKQTAHEQFF. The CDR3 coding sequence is TGCGCCAGCAGCTTGGAAGGAGGGAAACAAACGGCCCATGAGCAGTTCTTC.

The CDR3: CASSSTGFSNQPQHF. In DNA form, the CDR3 reads TGTGCCAGCAGCTCCACAGGGTTTAGCAATCAGCCCCAGCATTTT. The genes are TRBV6-5 and TRBJ1-5; D perhaps matches TRBD1 (6 bases). In germline, CDR1 is MNHEY, CDR2 SVGAGI. The CDR3 is made up of 15 amino acids. Trimming removed 6 bases from V and 0 bases from J, with 12 bases in between.

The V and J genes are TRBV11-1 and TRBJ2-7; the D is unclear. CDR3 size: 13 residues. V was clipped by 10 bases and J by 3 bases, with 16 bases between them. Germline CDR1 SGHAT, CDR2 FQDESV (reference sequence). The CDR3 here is CAIRGPPRYEQYF. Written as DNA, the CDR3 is TGTGCCATTCGTGGGCCTCCTCGCTACGAGCAGTACTTC.

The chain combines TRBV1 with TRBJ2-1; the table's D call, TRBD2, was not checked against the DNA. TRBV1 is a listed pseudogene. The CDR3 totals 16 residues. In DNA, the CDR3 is TGCACCAGCAGCAAAGGGGCGGGAGATTCTGTAAATGAGCAGTTCTTC. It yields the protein CTSSKGAGDSVNEQFF.

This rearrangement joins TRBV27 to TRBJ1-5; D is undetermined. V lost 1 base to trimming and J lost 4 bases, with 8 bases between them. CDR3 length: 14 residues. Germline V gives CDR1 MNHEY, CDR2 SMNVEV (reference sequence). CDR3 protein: CASSLYGSNQPQHF. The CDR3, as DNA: TGTGCCAGCAGTTTATATGGCAGTAATCAGCCCCAGCATTTT.

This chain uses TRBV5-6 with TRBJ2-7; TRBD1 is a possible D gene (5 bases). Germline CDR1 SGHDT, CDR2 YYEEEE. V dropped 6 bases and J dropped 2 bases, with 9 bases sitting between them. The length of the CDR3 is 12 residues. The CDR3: CASTDRTYEQYF. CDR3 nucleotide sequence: TGTGCCAGCACCGACAGAACCTACGAGCAGTACTTC.

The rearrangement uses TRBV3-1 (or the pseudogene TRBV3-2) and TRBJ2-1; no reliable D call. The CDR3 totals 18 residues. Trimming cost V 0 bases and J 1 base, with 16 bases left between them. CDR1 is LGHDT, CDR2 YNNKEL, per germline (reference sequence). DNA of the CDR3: TGTGCCAGCAGCCAAGATACCCACCGAGGCCCATCCTACAATGAGCAGTTCTTC. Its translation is CASSQDTHRGPSYNEQFF.

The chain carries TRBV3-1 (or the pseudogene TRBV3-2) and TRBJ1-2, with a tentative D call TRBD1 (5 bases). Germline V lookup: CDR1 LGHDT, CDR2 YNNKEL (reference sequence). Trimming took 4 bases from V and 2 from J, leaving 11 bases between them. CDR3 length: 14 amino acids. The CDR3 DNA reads TGTGCCAGCAGCCGGCCGGGACTGAACTATGGCTACACCTTC. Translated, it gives CASSRPGLNYGYTF.

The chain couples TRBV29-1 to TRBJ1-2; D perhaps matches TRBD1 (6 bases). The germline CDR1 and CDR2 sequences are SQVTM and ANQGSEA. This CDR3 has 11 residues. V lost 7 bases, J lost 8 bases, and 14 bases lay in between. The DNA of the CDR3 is TGCAGCGCTCGGAACAGGGACGGCTACACCTTC. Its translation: CSARNRDGYTF.